Following are 7 T cell receptor beta chains from one sample sequenced in a study of T cell repertoires in cytomegalovirus infection. TCRdb independently ran MiXCR on the reads; one entry per CDR3 protein. The data hold 450,000 to 650,000 distinct CDR3 sequences, with just under 40% observed a single time. No antigen is known for these receptors. The sample here was cultured PBMCs, taken from culture after CMV antigen stimulation. These receptors originate from a human donor in good health (CMV status not recorded). Some clones in this sample may be carry-over from other donors' samples.

This clonotype has at least ten counts. The V call is TRBV7-2, the J call TRBJ1-6; 9 bases line up with TRBD1. The trim removed 4 bases at V and 4 bases at J, leaving 14 bases unmatched. CDR3 size: 19 residues. Germline loops: CDR1 SGHTA, CDR2 FQGNSA. The CDR3 here is CASSYDGTGKSPYNSPLHF. CDR3 bases: TGTGCCAGCAGCTACGATGGGACAGGGAAAAGCCCTTATAATTCACCCCTCCACTTT.

This chain uses TRBV7-6 with TRBJ2-7; D not resolved. Per the germline V gene, CDR1 is SGHVS and CDR2 is FNYEAQ. Deletions cut 2 bases from V and 6 bases from J, with 8 bases between. CDR3 length: 12 residues. The CDR3 sequence: CASSLLSREQYF. In DNA, the CDR3 is TGTGCCAGCAGCTTACTCTCCCGCGAGCAGTACTTC.

V and J are TRBV7-6 and TRBJ2-7; D is ambiguous. Trimming left V 3 bases short and J 7 bases short, with 10 bases between. Germline lookup yields CDR1 SGHVS and CDR2 FNYEAQ. The CDR3 totals 12 residues. CDR3 bases: TGTGCCAGCAGCTTCGTCGTGGGGGAGCAGTACTTC. Protein product: CASSFVVGEQYF.

The chain uses TRBV20-1 and TRBJ2-1; 7 positions agree with TRBD2. V gave up 6 bases and J gave up 0 bases; unmatched junction bases: 11. The CDR3 extends over 16 amino acids. Looked up from germline, CDR1 is DFQATT and CDR2 is SNEGSKA (reference sequence). The CDR3 bases are TGCAGTGCCTCCCACCCCGGGGGGAGCTCCTACAATGAGCAGTTCTTC. This encodes CSASHPGGSSYNEQFF.

V gene TRBV2 combines with J gene TRBJ2-3; 7 bases are a match to TRBD1. V lost 0 bases to trimming and J lost 8 bases; unmatched junction nucleotides: 2. This CDR3 has 13 amino acids. Germline CDR1 reads SNHLY; CDR2 reads FYNNEI. The CDR3 is CASSEAEGATQYF. CDR3 in DNA: TGTGCCAGCAGTGAAGCTGAGGGGGCTACGCAGTATTTT. Looking up the rest from reference TRBV2 and TRBJ2-3 gives the full variable domain: EPEVTQTPSHQVTQMGQEVILRCVPISNHLYFYWYRQILGQKVEFLVSFYNNEISEKSEIFDDQFSVERPDGSNFTLKIRSTKLEDSAMYFCASSEAEGATQYFGPGTRLTVL.

In this sample, this clonotype turned up a few times. DNA for the CDR3: TGTGCCAGCAGCTTTCAGGGGGGAAGCGGTTCAGATACGCAGTATTTT. Translation: CASSFQGGSGSDTQYF. The rearrangement uses TRBV7-2 and TRBJ2-3; weak D call: TRBD1 (7 bases). CDR3 length equals 16 residues. Germline CDR1 reads SGHTA; CDR2 reads FQGNSA. Trimming took off 3 bases at V and 4 bases at J, with 17 bases between the two ends.

Concerning this clonotype itself: Germline is not matched at one junction end, which may reflect a read error. The V gene is TRBV20-1, the J gene TRBJ1-5; a weak D match, TRBD1 (5 bases). Germline V gene lookup returns CDR1 DFQATT and CDR2 SNEGSKA (reference sequence). The CDR3 spans 13 residues. The CDR3 is CSARGVGDQPQHF. CDR3 DNA: TGCAGTGCGAGAGGTGTAGGGGATCAGCCCCAGCATTTT.